The 29 T cell receptor beta chains below all came from one sample that was sequenced in a study of monozygotic twins with inflammatory bowel disease. TCRdb reanalyzed the 5' RACE reads, giving one entry per CDR3 protein sequence and no DNA. This table lists about 43,000 distinct CDR3 sequences. Material for sequencing was blood. Every receptor here comes from a human donor with ulcerative colitis or Crohn's disease, or a healthy co-twin of an affected twin (not recorded which).

V gene TRBV19 combines with J gene TRBJ1-2; TCRdb returns TRBD1, unconfirmable since there is no DNA. This CDR3 is 12 amino acids long. In germline, CDR1 is LNHDA, CDR2 SQIVND (reference sequence). CDR3 sequence: CASSIPDYGYTF.

V usage is TRBV7-8 and J usage is TRBJ1-4. Looked up from germline, CDR1 is SGHVS and CDR2 is FQNEAQ. The CDR3 loop spans 18 amino acids. The CDR3: CASSLNGGAVGANEKLFF.

The chain uses TRBV20-1 and TRBJ2-5; the TRBD1 assignment by TCRdb is unverifiable without DNA. Germline-derived CDR1 and CDR2 are DFQATT and SNEGSKA (reference sequence). The CDR3 runs 14 residues. The CDR3 reads CSARSGGRAETQYF.

This clonotype shows up as medium-sized by frequency. V is TRBV7-2 and J is TRBJ2-1; no DNA is available, so the TRBD1 call from TCRdb remains unchecked. CDR1 and CDR2 (germline): SGHTA, FQGNSA. The CDR3 extends over 13 amino acids. The CDR3 sequence is CASSFTGDSEQFF.

Here the CDR3 reads CASSQEFHGYTF. V and J are TRBV3-1 and TRBJ1-2. There are 12 residues in the CDR3. Germline CDR1 is LGHDT and CDR2 is YNNKEL (reference sequence).

This chain links TRBV28 with TRBJ1-1; absent DNA, TCRdb's TRBD1 call cannot be checked. Looked up from germline, CDR1 is MDHEN and CDR2 is SYDVKM. This CDR3 is 13 amino acids long. CDR3 loop: CASSLTENTEAFF.

J is TRBJ1-1 and V is TRBV5-5; TCRdb picks TRBD1, but there is no DNA to check that call. The germline V gene has CDR1 SGHKS and CDR2 YYEKEE (reference sequence). The CDR3 sequence is 16 residues long. CDR3 residues: CASSRLHGTGNTEAFF.

This rearrangement joins TRBV24-1 to TRBJ2-1. The CDR3 length is 14 residues. Germline values: CDR1 KGHDR, CDR2 SFDVKD. The CDR3 sequence is CATSVGRIQDEQFF.

The chain links TRBV12-3 or TRBV12-4 to TRBJ1-1; TCRdb returns TRBD1, unconfirmable since there is no DNA. The CDR3 length is 13 residues. The CDR3 region is CASSQLRQSEAFF.

The CDR3 loop is CASSPSGTGANEQYF. The rearrangement joins TRBV18 to TRBJ2-7; absent DNA, TCRdb's TRBD1 call cannot be checked. Looked up from germline, CDR1 is KGHSH and CDR2 is LQKENI. This CDR3 spans 15 amino acids.

The rearrangement links TRBV2 to TRBJ2-3. CDR3 length: 14 residues. CDR1 and CDR2 (germline): SNHLY, FYNNEI. This chain's CDR3 is CASSDNPSTDTQYF. Full variable domain (rest looked up from reference TRBV2 and TRBJ2-3): EPEVTQTPSHQVTQMGQEVILRCVPISNHLYFYWYRQILGQKVEFLVSFYNNEISEKSEIFDDQFSVERPDGSNFTLKIRSTKLEDSAMYFCASSDNPSTDTQYFGPGTRLTVL.

J is TRBJ1-4 and V is TRBV25-1; TCRdb picks TRBD1, but there is no DNA to check that call. The CDR3 is made up of 18 amino acids. Germline CDR1 MGHDK, CDR2 SYGVNS. This CDR3 is CASNKQDRTFATNEKLFF.

The chain joins TRBV5-1 to TRBJ2-3; TCRdb's D call, TRBD2, is unchecked because there is no DNA. This CDR3 has 17 amino acids. Germline V gives CDR1 SGHRS, CDR2 YFSETQ. The CDR3 reads CASSLTSGGAGTDTQYF.

The chain couples TRBV3-1 to TRBJ1-1; TCRdb selects TRBD1, and the lack of DNA leaves this call unchecked. Per germline, CDR1 LGHDT and CDR2 YNNKEL (reference sequence). The CDR3 has 15 amino acids. The chain's CDR3 is CASSFGQRGILEAFF.

V gene TRBV5-1 combines with J gene TRBJ1-5. The CDR3 extends over 14 amino acids. The V gene's germline CDR1 is SGHRS and CDR2 YFSETQ. CDR3 protein: CASSWRSLGQPQHF.

The CDR3 region is CSARRTSGAYNEQFF. The chain joins TRBV20-1 to TRBJ2-1; TCRdb gives TRBD2 as the D gene, but with no DNA this cannot be confirmed. From germline, CDR1 is DFQATT and CDR2 SNEGSKA (reference sequence). This CDR3 has 15 amino acids.

This sequence joins TRBV5-5 and TRBJ2-1; no DNA is available, so the TRBD2 call from TCRdb remains unchecked. Per the germline V gene, CDR1 is SGHKS and CDR2 is YYEKEE (reference sequence). This CDR3 is built from 15 residues. The CDR3 here is CASSTSGTSSAEQFF.

This chain joins TRBV5-1 and TRBJ2-5; the TRBD1 assignment by TCRdb is unverifiable without DNA. The CDR3 is 18 amino acids. CDR1 and CDR2 from the germline V gene are SGHRS and YFSETQ. The CDR3 is CASSWDRIRDDRQETQYF.

The chain has TRBV15 and TRBJ1-6. The CDR3 extends over 13 amino acids. CDR1 and CDR2 (germline): LNHNV, YYDKDF (reference sequence). The CDR3: CATSTRDNSPLHF.

This rearrangement joins TRBV28 to TRBJ1-2; TCRdb's D call of TRBD1 is untestable without DNA. Germline loops: CDR1 MDHEN, CDR2 SYDVKM. This CDR3 has 14 residues. Here the CDR3 reads CASSRQGWGYGYTF.

The rearrangement uses TRBV11-3 and TRBJ2-1; TCRdb's D gene call, TRBD2, goes unchecked for lack of DNA. CDR3 length equals 16 residues. CDR1 is SGHNT, CDR2 YENEEA, per germline. CDR3 loop: CASSSRLSGSYNEQFF.

This chain connects TRBV2 to TRBJ2-1; TCRdb outputs TRBD2, but without DNA this stays unchecked. The CDR3 runs to 13 residues. The germline V gene encodes CDR1 SNHLY and CDR2 FYNNEI. CDR3 sequence: CASSPNLGLALFF.

The chain is built from TRBV15 and TRBJ2-7. Germline CDR1 LNHNV, CDR2 YYDKDF (reference sequence). The CDR3 spans 12 residues. CDR3 loop: CATSRGDYEQYF.

The chain carries TRBV27 and TRBJ2-2; TCRdb lists TRBD2, though no DNA is available to test this call. The CDR3 has 14 residues. Germline assignment: CDR1 MNHEY and CDR2 SMNVEV (reference sequence). This CDR3 reads CASSSGDGTGELFF.

The V call is TRBV20-1, the J call TRBJ2-5. Germline V gene sequence: CDR1 DFQATT, CDR2 SNEGSKA (reference sequence). This CDR3 has 16 amino acids. This CDR3 reads CSARASRTTPQETQYF.

The V call is TRBV30, the J call TRBJ1-4; TCRdb returns TRBD1, unconfirmable since there is no DNA. Germline CDR1 and CDR2: GTSNPN and SVGIG (reference sequence). The CDR3 covers 14 residues. CDR3: CAWTLDRGNEKLFF.

V is TRBV5-1 and J is TRBJ1-1. The germline CDR1 and CDR2 sequences are SGHRS and YFSETQ. The CDR3 covers 16 residues. CDR3 protein: CASSLNGGRAWTEAFF.

V usage is TRBV7-3 and J usage is TRBJ2-3; there is no DNA to check the TCRdb D call of TRBD1. The germline gives CDR1 SGHTA, CDR2 FQGTGA. The CDR3 length is 17 residues. This CDR3 reads CASSLRGGQGFTDTQYF.

J is TRBJ2-7 and V is TRBV7-9; lacking DNA, the TRBD2 call made by TCRdb goes unchecked. This CDR3 comprises 15 residues. CDR1 and CDR2 (germline): SEHNR, FQNEAQ (reference sequence). This CDR3 reads CASSKREGFNYEQYF.